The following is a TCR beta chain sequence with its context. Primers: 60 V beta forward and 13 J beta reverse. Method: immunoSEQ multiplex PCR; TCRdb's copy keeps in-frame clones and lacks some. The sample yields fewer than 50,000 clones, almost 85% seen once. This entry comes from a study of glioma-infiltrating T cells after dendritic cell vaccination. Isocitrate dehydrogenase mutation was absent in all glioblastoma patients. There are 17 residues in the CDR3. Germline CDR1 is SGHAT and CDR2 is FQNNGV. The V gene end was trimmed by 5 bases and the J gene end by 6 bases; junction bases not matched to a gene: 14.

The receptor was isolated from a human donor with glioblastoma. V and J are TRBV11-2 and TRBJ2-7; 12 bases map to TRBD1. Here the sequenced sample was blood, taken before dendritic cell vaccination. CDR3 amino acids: CASSPRGQGASSGEQYF. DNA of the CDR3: TGTGCCAGCAGCCCACGGGGACAGGGGGCGTCCTCGGGCGAGCAGTACTTC.